This T cell receptor (beta chain) was observed in a study of blood T cells in healthy people across ages (dated by TCRdb to 2014 to 2015). Broadly, across the study: In model experiments, roughly one uniquely barcoded TCR beta cDNA molecule per two T cells was captured by template switching. To track age-related changes in TCR beta repertoire diversity, the study relied on deep sequencing normalized with unique cDNA molecular identifiers. The donors were divided into four age groups: young (average roughly 17 years), middle-aged (over 35), aged (approximately 62) and long-lived (82). To avoid experimental bias, donors of different ages were distributed randomly across sequencing lanes. The study analyzed two additional independent replicas of 1 million unique cDNA reads from the same blood draw for two donors, one aged 18 to 30 and one aged 80 or older. What the research found in general, with its limitations: Compared with the aged group, more naive CD4+ T cells, fewer expanded clones and increased TCR diversity were shown by the long-lived group, suggesting age selection. A strong correlation was found between observed TCR beta diversity and the percentage of naive T cells measured by flow cytometry. Observed TCR beta diversity per million T cells fell roughly linearly with age, and a significant reduction was already apparent by age around 40. Total diversity estimates from one million sequenced T cells were considered lower bounds and underestimates. Since profiling was done on bulk unsorted PBMCs, naive and antigen-experienced compartments could not be conclusively compared. The CMV infection status of donors was not known, potentially confounding age-related changes in expanded clonotypes.

Libraries came from 5' RACE. For sequencing, an Illumina HiSeq 2500 was employed. A second roughly 7 to 11 cycle PCR used a sample-barcoded 5' primer and a J-beta primer mix. A unique molecular identifier was introduced onto each TCR beta cDNA molecule by a template-switch 5' adaptor carrying 12 random nucleotides. Each sample yielded at least 3 million CDR3-containing paired-end reads. All of the RNA was converted into first-strand cDNA using the Mint cDNA synthesis kit, with a TRBC-specific oligonucleotide serving as the primer. Following uracil-DNA glycosylase treatment, a first 18-cycle PCR with universal primers M1SS and BC2_uni_R was performed on all cDNA. The authors' pipeline ran thus. Normalization of each sample was performed by random selection of 1 million high-quality reads, each carrying a distinct molecular identifier. Instead of being binned into consensus sequences, reads that shared molecular identifiers were thrown out. MiTCR, set to a Q25 quality threshold and the strictest error-elimination algorithm, was used for CDR3 identification, clonotype clustering and error correction. A nonparametric unseen species model with Euler transformation was used to estimate a lower bound on total TCR beta diversity. Using fastp trimming at Q25 and MiXCR clonotype assembly, TCRdb reanalyzed the public sequencing data and kept in-frame beta chains. Each CDR3 protein gets just one entry, which takes the most common genes and DNA from the rows behind it. The V and J calls come from TCRdb's annotation, not from the publication. The sample profile shows fewer than 900,000 distinct CDR3 sequences; more than 40% of them were found once. The ten largest clones add up to roughly 34% of the sample.

The donors were 40 or so Caucasian individuals from Russia, aged about 6 to 95 years, who were systemically healthy. Roughly 9 milliliters of peripheral blood were drawn from each donor into EDTA-treated Vacutainer tubes. Ficoll-Paque density-gradient centrifugation was used to isolate PBMCs, with at least 6.5 million per sample. Total RNA, at least 6 micrograms per sample, was extracted from PBMCs with Trizol reagent. Naive CD45RAhigh/CD27high T cell percentages were measured by flow cytometry on a PBMC aliquot from every donor. About this clonotype itself: It has no known antigen specificity. Base qualities are not recorded, but no much larger clone differs from it by a single base.

From a lookup of the germline V gene, CDR1 and CDR2 are SGHTA and FQGNSA. The CDR3 runs 15 residues from the cysteine to the phenylalanine. The retained sequence is limited to the CDR3, 45 bases, with the frame set at the first base. V loses 6 bases of germline sequence and J loses 1 base, and the interval between the two ends is 16 bases. Recombination joined TRBV7-2 with TRBJ2-7, and TRBD2 may be the D gene, going by 6 matching bases. The sequence was obtained from an older woman in good health. The specimen was blood. The DNA sequence reads TGTGCCAGCAGAACTAGCTCGGCTGGTTCCTACGAGCAGTACTTC. This gives the protein CASRTSSAGSYEQYF.